This TCR beta chain was sequenced in a study of T cell responses to AZD1222 COVID-19 vaccine. The V gene's germline CDR1 is SNHLY and CDR2 FYNNEI. The CDR3 loop spans 18 amino acids. Trimming removed 3 bases from V and 8 bases from J, with 25 bases in between. General observations from the study: Seropositive status at baseline applied to only a handful of AZD1222 recipients.

In the case of this clone: Its cognate antigen is unknown.

Method: immunoSEQ multiplex PCR; TCRdb's copy keeps in-frame clones and lacks some. The data hold roughly 49,000 clones, with over 80% observed a single time. Sample: peripheral blood, taken 28 days after the second AZD1222 dose. The chain couples TRBV2 to TRBJ1-4; tentatively, D is TRBD1 (6 bases). The sequence derives from an adult who received the AZD1222 COVID-19 vaccine. The CDR3, as DNA: TGTGCCAGCAGTGAGGACCTGGGGGGCTTTACTAATAGAGAAAAACTGTTTTTT. Translating gives CASSEDLGGFTNREKLFF.